These T cell receptor beta chains were read from a single sample in a study of blood T cell repertoires in COVID-19. The assay was immunoSEQ multiplex PCR, and TCRdb's table has in-frame clones only and misses some. The sample has approximately 260,000 clones; approximately 82% are singletons. The specimen was peripheral blood. The origin of the receptors is an elderly woman with active or convalescent COVID-19. CDR3s include the opening cysteine and the closing phenylalanine or tryptophan. The D gene is left open where the match is weak. Clone size is stated in some rows and not others, as once, few, many or a class when expanded.

J: TRBJ1-2; size: NA; D: TRBD1; V: TRBV10-3; DNA: TGTGCCATCAAGGGACAGGGGCTTTCTAACTATGGCTACACCTTC; CDR3: CAIKGQGLSNYGYTF
J: TRBJ1-2; size: NA; D: NA; V: TRBV3-1/TRBV3-2; DNA: TGTGCCAGCAGCCAGGACGAAGAGAGCGGTGGCTACACCTTC; CDR3: CASSQDEESGGYTF
J: TRBJ2-1; size: few; D: NA; V: TRBV15; DNA: TGTGCCACCAGCAGAGCGGCGGGCAGCTACAATGAGCAGTTCTTC; CDR3: CATSRAAGSYNEQFF
J: TRBJ2-1; size: few; D: NA; V: TRBV29-1; DNA: TGCAGCGTTGAAATTCGGAGCTCCTACAATGAGCAGTTCTTC; CDR3: CSVEIRSSYNEQFF
J: TRBJ1-2; size: once; D: TRBD1; V: TRBV12-3/TRBV12-4; DNA: TGTGCCAGCAGTTTCGACAGGGCGCGGGGCTACACCTTC; CDR3: CASSFDRARGYTF
J: TRBJ1-1; size: NA; D: NA; V: TRBV2; DNA: TGTGCCAGCAGCGCTAGCCGGGTTGGCACTGAAGCTTTCTTT; CDR3: CASSASRVGTEAFF
J: TRBJ1-3; size: NA; D: TRBD1; V: TRBV7-2; DNA: TGTGCCAGCAGCCCCAGACAGGGGTCGTCTGGAAACACCATATATTTT; CDR3: CASSPRQGSSGNTIYF
J: TRBJ2-5; size: NA; D: NA; V: TRBV6-6; DNA: TGTGCCAGCAGTTATAGATCCGTTCAAGAGACCCAGTACTTC; CDR3: CASSYRSVQETQYF
J: TRBJ1-1; size: NA; D: NA; V: TRBV7-9; DNA: TGTGCCAGCAGCTTAGAACAAGAAGCTTTCTTT; CDR3: CASSLEQEAFF
J: TRBJ1-6; size: NA; D: NA; V: TRBV30; DNA: TGTGCCTGGAGTGTACTTGGACAGTCCTCGAATTCACCCCTCCACTTT; CDR3: CAWSVLGQSSNSPLHF
J: TRBJ1-2; size: NA; D: TRBD1; V: TRBV7-9; DNA: TGTGCCAGCGGACTATCAGACAGGGGGTACTATGGCTACACCTTC; CDR3: CASGLSDRGYYGYTF
J: TRBJ2-3; size: once; D: TRBD2; V: TRBV5-1; DNA: TGCGCCAGCAGCTTGGGCGGGAGTGGCACAGATACGCAGTATTTT; CDR3: CASSLGGSGTDTQYF
J: TRBJ2-1; size: NA; D: NA; V: TRBV10-3; DNA: TGTGCCATCAGCGAAACAGGGGACTGGCAGTTCTTC; CDR3: CAISETGDWQFF
J: TRBJ2-5; size: NA; D: NA; V: TRBV7-2; DNA: TGTGCCAGTGCTCAGGGTCCCGAGACCCAGTACTTC; CDR3: CASAQGPETQYF
J: TRBJ1-3; size: few; D: NA; V: TRBV5-1; DNA: TGCGCCAGCAGCCTCGGACAGAGCTCTGGAAACACCATATATTTT; CDR3: CASSLGQSSGNTIYF
J: TRBJ2-1; size: NA; D: NA; V: TRBV5-1; DNA: TGCGCCAGCAGCGAACAGGGTGGGTCCTACAATGAGCAGTTCTTC; CDR3: CASSEQGGSYNEQFF
J: TRBJ2-7; size: NA; D: NA; V: TRBV6-6; DNA: TGTGCCAGCAGTTATGGGGACATGTACTTC; CDR3: CASSYGDMYF
J: TRBJ2-7; size: NA; D: TRBD1; V: TRBV28; DNA: TGTGCCAGCGGCTCATCGGGACAGGGGAACGAGCAGTACTTC; CDR3: CASGSSGQGNEQYF
J: TRBJ1-1; size: NA; D: TRBD1; V: TRBV18; DNA: TGTGCCACCCCAGGGACAGAGGGAGGAAACACTGAAGCTTTCTTT; CDR3: CATPGTEGGNTEAFF
J: TRBJ2-3; size: NA; D: NA; V: TRBV29-1; DNA: TGCAGCGTTGAAGATATTCGGACAGATACGCAGTATTTT; CDR3: CSVEDIRTDTQYF
J: TRBJ2-7; size: NA; D: NA; V: TRBV2; DNA: TGTGCCAGCAGTGGTGACTTATACTCCTACGAGCAGTACTTC; CDR3: CASSGDLYSYEQYF
J: TRBJ2-1; size: once; D: TRBD1; V: TRBV11-3; DNA: TGTGCCAGCAGCCCCAGGGGGCGCGGTGGTCTCAATGAGCAGTTCTTC; CDR3: CASSPRGRGGLNEQFF
J: TRBJ1-1; size: few; D: NA; V: TRBV7-8; DNA: TGTGCCAGCAGCTTAGAGGGCACGGGAAAAGCTTTCTTT; CDR3: CASSLEGTGKAFF
J: TRBJ2-1; size: few; D: TRBD2; V: TRBV5-1; DNA: TGCGCCAGCAGCACCGGGCTAGCGGGAGGGCATGAGCAGTTCTTC; CDR3: CASSTGLAGGHEQFF
J: TRBJ2-1; size: NA; D: TRBD2; V: TRBV20-1; DNA: TGCAGTGCTAGTCGGACTAGCGGTGACCTTAATGAGCAGTTCTTC; CDR3: CSASRTSGDLNEQFF
J: TRBJ1-1; size: NA; D: NA; V: TRBV4-2; DNA: TGTGCCAGCAGCCCATCGATCGGACAGATCAACACTGAAGCTTTCTTT; CDR3: CASSPSIGQINTEAFF
J: TRBJ2-1; size: NA; D: TRBD2; V: TRBV18; DNA: TGTGCCAGCTCACCAGGGACTAGCGGCCACAATGAGCAGTTCTTC; CDR3: CASSPGTSGHNEQFF
J: TRBJ2-1; size: NA; D: NA; V: TRBV29-1; DNA: TGCAGCGTTGCGCGCGGCCTCGGTGAGCAGTTCTTC; CDR3: CSVARGLGEQFF
J: TRBJ2-7; size: NA; D: NA; V: TRBV2; DNA: TGTGCCAGCACCCAGGGGACCTCCTACGAGCAGTACTTC; CDR3: CASTQGTSYEQYF
J: TRBJ2-5; size: NA; D: NA; V: TRBV18; DNA: TGTGCCAGCTCACTTTTTATTTCGGAGACCCAGTACTTC; CDR3: CASSLFISETQYF
J: TRBJ1-4; size: NA; D: TRBD1; V: TRBV3-1/TRBV3-2; DNA: TGTGCCAGCAGCCGAGGCGACAGGGGTAGTTCTTTTGAAAAACTGTTTTTT; CDR3: CASSRGDRGSSFEKLFF
J: TRBJ2-3; size: few; D: TRBD2; V: TRBV5-5; DNA: TGTGCCAGCAGCCAGCTCCTAGCGGGGACAGATACGCAGTATTTT; CDR3: CASSQLLAGTDTQYF
J: TRBJ1-4; size: NA; D: NA; V: TRBV10-3; DNA: TGTGCCATCAGTGAGTCAGGGCAGGGAGGAGAAAAACTGTTTTTT; CDR3: CAISESGQGGEKLFF
J: TRBJ1-5; size: NA; D: TRBD1; V: TRBV24-1; DNA: TGTGCCACCAGTGATGTAGGGACAGGCAATCAGCCCCAGCATTTT; CDR3: CATSDVGTGNQPQHF
J: TRBJ1-6; size: NA; D: NA; V: TRBV28; DNA: TGTGCCAGCAGGGGGGGGCAGGGGCTTAATTCACCCCTCCACTTT; CDR3: CASRGGQGLNSPLHF
J: TRBJ2-1; size: NA; D: TRBD1; V: TRBV19; DNA: TGTGCCAGTAGACGACAGGGGGCGCGGAATGAGCAGTTCTTC; CDR3: CASRRQGARNEQFF
J: TRBJ1-6; size: NA; D: NA; V: TRBV28; DNA: TGTGCCAGCAGTTATCTGCAGGGAAATTCACCCCTCCACTTT; CDR3: CASSYLQGNSPLHF
J: TRBJ1-2; size: NA; D: NA; V: TRBV21-1; DNA: TGTGCCAGCAGCAAACTCGGCGGAGCTAACTATGGCTACACCTTC; CDR3: CASSKLGGANYGYTF
J: TRBJ2-2; size: NA; D: NA; V: TRBV9; DNA: TGTGCCAGCAGCTTCGGGACTTTATTCACCGGGGAGCTGTTTTTT; CDR3: CASSFGTLFTGELFF
J: TRBJ1-6; size: NA; D: NA; V: TRBV10-3; DNA: TGTGCCATCAGTGAACTAAATTCACCCCTCCACTTT; CDR3: CAISELNSPLHF
J: TRBJ1-5; size: NA; D: TRBD1; V: TRBV6-5; DNA: TGTGCCAGCAGTTACTACAGGGGTTATCAGCCCCAGCATTTT; CDR3: CASSYYRGYQPQHF
J: TRBJ2-2; size: NA; D: NA; V: TRBV5-1; DNA: TGCGCCAGCAGCTCCGGAGCGGCACGCGGGGACACCGGGGAGCTGTTTTTT; CDR3: CASSSGAARGDTGELFF
J: TRBJ2-5; size: NA; D: NA; V: TRBV2; DNA: TGTGCCAGCACCGGACAGTCCCAAGAGACCCAGTACTTC; CDR3: CASTGQSQETQYF
J: TRBJ2-3; size: NA; D: NA; V: TRBV5-1; DNA: TGCGCCAGCAGCTTCGCACTCCGCACAGATACGCAGTATTTT; CDR3: CASSFALRTDTQYF